This is a list of T cell receptor beta chains from one sample in a study of shared clonotypes between healthy human individuals. Clones were read by immunoSEQ multiplex PCR, and TCRdb kept only the in-frame ones, dropping some. Here the sample spans approximately 2.4 million clones, roughly 95% being singletons. The specimen sequenced was naive CD4+ T cells sorted from blood. The source is a man younger than 35 in good health. The CDR3 runs from the conserved cysteine through the conserved F or W. Each record gives: D gene, V gene, J gene, CDR3 protein. The D gene is left open where the match is weak.

>TRBD1|TRBV5-1|TRBJ1-1
CASSLETGGTEAFF
>.|TRBV28|TRBJ2-5
CASSWGRQETQYF
>TRBD2|TRBV18|TRBJ2-7
CASSLLAGASAWHEQYF
>.|TRBV19|TRBJ1-5
CASSMSGAYQPQHF
>.|TRBV11-3|TRBJ1-4
CASSLRKTGTATNEKLFF
>.|TRBV5-1|TRBJ2-2
CASSLGRRTNTGELFF
>TRBD1|TRBV6-1|TRBJ1-5
CASRGGTAFNQPQHF
>.|TRBV6-1|TRBJ1-5
CAVRQYSNQPQHF
>TRBD1|TRBV10-3|TRBJ2-7
CAIREQGYSYEQYF
>.|TRBV25-1|TRBJ1-2
CASSESGGSFLYGYTF
>.|TRBV10-3|TRBJ2-7
CAISGDSDLGEQYF
>.|TRBV5-1|TRBJ2-2
CASSPEGVWTGELFF
>TRBD1|TRBV4-1|TRBJ1-5
CASSQEGQSNQPQHF
>.|TRBV10-1|TRBJ2-7
CASSVGYEQYF